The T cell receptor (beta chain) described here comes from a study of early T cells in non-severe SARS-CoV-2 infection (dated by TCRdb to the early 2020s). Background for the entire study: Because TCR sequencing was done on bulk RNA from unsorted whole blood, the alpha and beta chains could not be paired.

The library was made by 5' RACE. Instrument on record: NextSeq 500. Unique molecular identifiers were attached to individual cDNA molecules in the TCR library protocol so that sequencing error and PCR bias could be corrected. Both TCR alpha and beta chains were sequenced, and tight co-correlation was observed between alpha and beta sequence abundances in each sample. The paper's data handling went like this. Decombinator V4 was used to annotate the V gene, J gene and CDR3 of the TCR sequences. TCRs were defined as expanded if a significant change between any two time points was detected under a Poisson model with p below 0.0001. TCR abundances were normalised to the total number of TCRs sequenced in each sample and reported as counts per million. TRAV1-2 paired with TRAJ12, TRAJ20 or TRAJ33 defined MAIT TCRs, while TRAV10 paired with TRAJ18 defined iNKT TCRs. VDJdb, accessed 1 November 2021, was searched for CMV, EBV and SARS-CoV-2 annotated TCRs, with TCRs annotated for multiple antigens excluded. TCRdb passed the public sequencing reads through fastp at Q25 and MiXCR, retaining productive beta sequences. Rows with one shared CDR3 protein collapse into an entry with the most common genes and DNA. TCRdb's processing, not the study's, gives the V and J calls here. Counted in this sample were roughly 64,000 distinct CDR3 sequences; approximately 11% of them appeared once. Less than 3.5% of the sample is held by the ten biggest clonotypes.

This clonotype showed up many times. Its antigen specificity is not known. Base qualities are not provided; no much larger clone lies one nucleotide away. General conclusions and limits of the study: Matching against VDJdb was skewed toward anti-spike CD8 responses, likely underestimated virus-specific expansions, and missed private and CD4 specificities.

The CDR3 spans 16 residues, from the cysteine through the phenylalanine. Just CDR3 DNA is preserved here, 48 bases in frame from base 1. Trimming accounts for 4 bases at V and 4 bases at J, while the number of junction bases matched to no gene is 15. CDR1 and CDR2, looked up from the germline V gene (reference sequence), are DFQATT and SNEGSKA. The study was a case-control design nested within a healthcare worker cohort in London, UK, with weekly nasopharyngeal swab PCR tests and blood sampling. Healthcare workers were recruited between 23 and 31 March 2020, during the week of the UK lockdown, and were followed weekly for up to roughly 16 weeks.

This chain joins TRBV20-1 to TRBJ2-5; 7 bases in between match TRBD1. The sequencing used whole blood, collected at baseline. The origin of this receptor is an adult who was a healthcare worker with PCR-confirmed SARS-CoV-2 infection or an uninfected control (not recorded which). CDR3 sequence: CSATDRDRASRETQYF. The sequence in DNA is TGCAGTGCTACAGACCGGGACAGAGCCTCCAGAGAGACCCAGTACTTC.